The 5 T cell receptor beta chains given below trace back to one sample, sequenced in a study of blood T cell repertoires in COVID-19. Sequenced by immunoSEQ multiplex PCR; TCRdb stores in-frame clones only, minus some. The sample lists some 47,000 clones, 87% seen once, with around 25% in the top ten. Sample: peripheral blood. Every receptor here comes from a woman of 80 years or more in a cohort sampled during active or convalescent COVID-19.

This chain links TRBV7-2 with TRBJ2-1; the D gene is possibly TRBD2 (6 bases). V shed 5 bases and J shed 9 bases, with 20 bases lying between them. This CDR3 contains 15 residues. CDR1 is SGHTA and CDR2 is FQGNSA in the germline V gene. CDR3 protein: CASSSGSRSSAEQFF. Here the CDR3 DNA reads TGTGCCAGCAGCAGCGGGTCTCGATCGTCGGCTGAGCAGTTCTTC.

The chain employs TRBV6-2 or TRBV6-3 and TRBJ2-1; TRBD2 agrees at 7 bases. Germline values: CDR1 MNHEY, CDR2 SVGEGT. The CDR3 runs to 15 residues. Germline trimming cut 2 bases from V and 8 bases from J; bases unmatched to any gene: 9. The CDR3 DNA is TGTGCCAGCAGTTACGGTCTAGCGGCCTGGGATGAGCAGTTCTTC. It yields the protein CASSYGLAAWDEQFF.

The chain has TRBV2 and TRBJ2-3, with 8 bases that match TRBD2. The CDR3 sequence is 15 residues long. The germline gives CDR1 SNHLY, CDR2 FYNNEI. The trim removed 4 bases at V and 5 bases at J, leaving 8 bases unmatched. CDR3 amino acids: CASSVSGGRGDTQYF. The CDR3 DNA follows: TGTGCCAGCAGTGTAAGCGGGGGTCGGGGAGATACGCAGTATTTT.

The gene calls are TRBV11-2 and TRBJ2-1, with a tentative D call TRBD2 (5 bases). Germline lookup yields CDR1 SGHAT and CDR2 FQNNGV. V lost 5 bases and J lost 3, with 14 bases in between. The CDR3 spans 15 residues. The CDR3 region is CASSAGRASYNEQFF. CDR3 nucleotides: TGTGCCAGCAGCGCTGGGCGGGCTAGCTACAATGAGCAGTTCTTC.

This chain links TRBV5-1 with TRBJ1-1; D might be TRBD1 (6 bases). V was trimmed by 5 bases and J by 3 bases, leaving 14 bases between them. The CDR3 contains 14 residues. Germline V CDR1 and CDR2: SGHRS, YFSETQ. CDR3 nucleotides: TGCGCCAGCAGGAGGCAACAGGGCTACACTGAAGCTTTCTTT. This sequence encodes CASRRQQGYTEAFF.